Below, one T cell receptor (beta chain) is given with its context. Antigen: not known. This CDR3 spans 14 amino acids. Trimming pared 0 bases from V and 10 bases from J, leaving 12 bases between. The germline CDR1 and CDR2 sequences are SGHVS and FNYEAQ. TCRdb independently ran MiXCR on the 5' RACE reads; one entry per CDR3 protein. This sample has about 300,000 distinct CDR3 sequences, with around 7.3% found just once. This sample stems from a study of T cells after yellow fever vaccination. Study-level findings and limits: It was a weaker secondary response, yet one that peaked faster, at day 5 versus 15.

The sequenced sample was PBMCs, obtained approximately 47 days after the first yellow fever vaccination. The clonotype originates from a man between 18 and 35 years old who received the YFV17D yellow fever vaccine. The chain employs TRBV7-6 and TRBJ1-4; D is perhaps TRBD1 (6 bases). The CDR3 nucleotides are TGTGCCAGCAGCTTAGCGCCTGAGGGGGGAAAACTGTTTTTT. Translated, it gives CASSLAPEGGKLFF.